This section outlines one TCR beta chain sequence together with its context. The CDR3 totals 13 residues. Unmatched junction bases numbered 3, after V lost 7 bases and J lost 2 bases. Germline CDR1 and CDR2: MGHDK and SYGVNS. Investigators spread the genomic DNA of each subset evenly over several immunoSEQ plates. Some clones are missing from TCRdb's copy, which holds only in-frame ones; the method was immunoSEQ multiplex PCR. The table includes 2,500,000 or so clones, more than 85% detected once. This entry is derived from a study of shared clonotypes between healthy human individuals. The material sequenced was naive CD4+ T cells from PBMCs. Subset indicated: CD45RA+ positively selected. The receptor was isolated from a man between 18 and 35 years old in good health. Some clones in this sample may be carry-over from other donors' samples. This chain connects TRBV25-1 to TRBJ2-7; 9 bases are a match to TRBD2. The CDR3 DNA reads TGTGCCAGCACCTTAGCGGGGGCCTACGAGCAGTACTTC. Translation: CASTLAGAYEQYF.